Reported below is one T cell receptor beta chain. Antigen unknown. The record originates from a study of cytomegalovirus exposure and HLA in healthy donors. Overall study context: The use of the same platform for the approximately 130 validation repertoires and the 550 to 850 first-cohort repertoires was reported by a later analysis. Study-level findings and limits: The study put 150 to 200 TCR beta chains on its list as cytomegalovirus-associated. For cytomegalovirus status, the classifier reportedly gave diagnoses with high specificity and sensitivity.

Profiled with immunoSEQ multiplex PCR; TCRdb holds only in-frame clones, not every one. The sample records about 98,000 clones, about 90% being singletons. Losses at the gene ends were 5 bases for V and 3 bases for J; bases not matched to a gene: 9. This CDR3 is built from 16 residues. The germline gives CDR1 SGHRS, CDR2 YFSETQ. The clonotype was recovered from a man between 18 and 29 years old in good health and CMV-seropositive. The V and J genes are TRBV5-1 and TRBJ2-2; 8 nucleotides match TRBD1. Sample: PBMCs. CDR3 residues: CASRAKTGAYTGELFF. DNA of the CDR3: TGCGCCAGCAGAGCGAAGACAGGGGCGTACACCGGGGAGCTGTTTTTT.